This T cell receptor beta chain was profiled in a study of neoadjuvant nivolumab and ipilimumab in lung cancer. Study summary: The combination arm added day-1 ipilimumab 1 mg/kg to nivolumab 3 mg/kg on days 1, 15, 29.

The assay was immunoSEQ multiplex PCR, and TCRdb's table has in-frame clones only and misses some. The table records 30,000 or so clones, around 90% of them present only once. This clone has only one observation. The V gene lost 5 bases and the J gene lost 1 base, with 11 bases spanning the gap. Germline assignment: CDR1 SGHTA and CDR2 FQGNSA. There are 14 residues in the CDR3. The rearrangement uses TRBV7-2 and TRBJ1-1; possible D gene TRBD1, 5 bases. The receptor was isolated from an adult with non-small cell lung cancer. Specimen: peripheral blood, collected after neoadjuvant nivolumab, alone or with ipilimumab, at or shortly before surgery. CDR3 residues: CASSLGGANTEAFF. The CDR3 nucleotides read TGTGCCAGCAGCCTCGGCGGGGCGAACACTGAAGCTTTCTTT.